This TCR beta chain was captured by sequencing in a study of T cells in Graves' hyperthyroidism and ophthalmopathy. Authors of the study amplified TCR beta CDR3 regions from RNA transcripts. Using the HTBI primer set, a first-round RT-PCR was run on the TCR CDR3. TCRdb re-called the multiplex PCR reads with MiXCR, one entry per CDR3 protein. This sample has around 690,000 distinct CDR3 sequences, with roughly 17% found just once. The length of the CDR3 is 16 residues. The junction had 14 bases not matched to a gene; V was cut back by 3 bases and J by 4 bases. Looked up from germline, CDR1 is DFQATT and CDR2 is SNEGSKA (reference sequence).

The origin of this receptor is a man aged 50 to 59 with Graves' hyperthyroidism. The rearrangement uses TRBV20-1 and TRBJ1-2, with TRBD1 matching over 7 bases. The specimen was blood. The CDR3 protein is CSAREPGQISSYGYTF. The CDR3 DNA sequence: TGCAGTGCTAGGGAACCGGGACAGATATCAAGCTATGGCTACACCTTC.